A selection of T cell receptor beta chains follows, all from one sample in a study of cytomegalovirus exposure and HLA in healthy donors. The protocol was immunoSEQ multiplex PCR, while the TCRdb copy is restricted to in-frame clones and leaves out a portion. The sample totals approximately 120,000 clones. Material: PBMCs. The source of these receptors is a man between 35 and 55 years old in good health and CMV-seronegative. The CDR3 runs from the conserved cysteine through the conserved F or W. A D gene is named only where the DNA matches it firmly.

d_call	j_call	v_call	cdr3_aa	cdr3_nt
TRBD2	TRBJ2-7	TRBV7-6	CASSLQGLAGGKRSYEQYF	TGTGCCAGCAGCCTGCAGGGACTAGCGGGAGGAAAACGGTCCTACGAGCAGTACTTC
TRBD1	TRBJ1-3	TRBV29-1	CSVAGQGRNTIYF	TGCAGCGTTGCCGGACAGGGAAGAAACACCATATATTTT
NA	TRBJ1-2	TRBV5-4	CASSFVGGPRGYGYTF	TGTGCCAGCAGCTTTGTGGGAGGGCCCAGAGGCTATGGCTACACCTTC
NA	TRBJ1-2	TRBV25-1	CASSAFTGSNYGYTF	TGTGCCAGCAGTGCGTTCACAGGGAGTAACTATGGCTACACCTTC
TRBD1	TRBJ1-2	TRBV11-2	CASSWGQQDRYTF	TGTGCCAGCAGCTGGGGACAGCAAGATCGCTACACCTTC
NA	TRBJ2-7	TRBV9	CASSFQGSYEQYF	TGTGCCAGCAGCTTTCAGGGGTCCTACGAGCAGTACTTC
TRBD2	TRBJ2-7	TRBV5-4	CASSGTAGGFSYEQYF	TGTGCCAGCAGCGGGACAGCGGGAGGCTTCTCCTACGAGCAGTACTTC
NA	TRBJ2-5	TRBV4-2	CASSQDRAETQYF	TGTGCCAGCAGCCAAGACAGGGCGGAGACCCAGTACTTC
NA	TRBJ1-5	TRBV7-2	CASSLVARSNQPQHF	TGTGCCAGCAGCTTAGTCGCCAGGAGCAATCAGCCCCAGCATTTT
NA	TRBJ1-4	TRBV28	CASRGAGSANEKLFF	TGTGCCAGCAGGGGGGCAGGGTCCGCTAATGAAAAACTGTTTTTT
NA	TRBJ1-1	TRBV10-3	CAIREGGITEAFF	TGTGCCATCAGGGAGGGGGGGATCACTGAAGCTTTCTTT
TRBD2	TRBJ2-1	TRBV4-1	CASSQRSGRGSWHEQFF	TGCGCCAGCAGCCAAAGGTCCGGGAGGGGAAGTTGGCATGAGCAGTTCTTC
NA	TRBJ1-1	TRBV11-1	CASSLTDSNTEAFF	TGTGCCAGCAGCTTAACAGATTCGAACACTGAAGCTTTCTTT
TRBD2	TRBJ2-7	TRBV2	CASSARLAVTYEQYF	TGTGCCAGCAGTGCCAGGCTAGCGGTAACCTACGAGCAGTACTTC
NA	TRBJ2-5	TRBV4-2	CASSQSTVETQYF	TGTGCCAGCAGCCAATCGACAGTGGAGACCCAGTACTTC
TRBD1	TRBJ1-1	TRBV5-4	CASSSRGDTEAFF	TGTGCCAGCAGCTCCAGGGGGGACACTGAAGCTTTCTTT
TRBD1	TRBJ2-7	TRBV11-3	CASGQGYEQYF	TGTGCCAGCGGACAGGGATACGAGCAGTACTTC
NA	TRBJ2-7	TRBV19	CASSIAIVGGGRYEQYF	TGTGCCAGTAGTATCGCGATTGTGGGTGGGGGCCGCTACGAGCAGTACTTC
NA	TRBJ1-3	TRBV5-1	CASSLGPIDTIYF	TGCGCCAGCAGCTTGGGCCCTATAGACACCATATATTTT
TRBD1	TRBJ2-7	TRBV14	CASSQYQGAHEQYF	TGTGCCAGCAGCCAATATCAGGGGGCCCACGAGCAGTACTTC
NA	TRBJ2-3	TRBV9	CASSVAGTDTQYF	TGTGCCAGCAGCGTAGCAGGTACAGATACGCAGTATTTT
TRBD1	TRBJ2-2	TRBV7-7	CASSEDRGTGELFF	TGTGCTAGCAGCGAGGACAGGGGCACCGGGGAGCTGTTTTTT
NA	TRBJ1-4	TRBV6-5	CASSYGGEKLFF	TGTGCCAGCAGTTACGGGGGGGAAAAACTGTTTTTT
NA	TRBJ1-2	TRBV10-3	CATQQGPGYTF	TGTGCCACGCAACAGGGCCCTGGCTACACCTTC